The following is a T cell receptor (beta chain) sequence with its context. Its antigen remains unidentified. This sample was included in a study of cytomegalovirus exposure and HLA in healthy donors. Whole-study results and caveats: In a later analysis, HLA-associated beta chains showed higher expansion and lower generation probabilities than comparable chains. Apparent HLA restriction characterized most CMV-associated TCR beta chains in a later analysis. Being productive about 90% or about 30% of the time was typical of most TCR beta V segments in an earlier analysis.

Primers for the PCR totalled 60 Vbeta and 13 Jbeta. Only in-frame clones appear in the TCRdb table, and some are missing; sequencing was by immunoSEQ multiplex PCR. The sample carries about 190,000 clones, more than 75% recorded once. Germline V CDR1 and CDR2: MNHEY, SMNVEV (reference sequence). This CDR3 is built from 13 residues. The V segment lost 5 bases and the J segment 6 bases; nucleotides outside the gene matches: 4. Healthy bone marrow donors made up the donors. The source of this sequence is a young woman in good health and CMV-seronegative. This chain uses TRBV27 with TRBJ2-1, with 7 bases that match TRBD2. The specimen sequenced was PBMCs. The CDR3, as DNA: TGTGCCAGCAGTATAGGGAGGGGCAATGAGCAGTTCTTC. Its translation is CASSIGRGNEQFF.